The clone carrying this TCR beta chain was counted only a few times. Its antigen is not known. This CDR3 has 11 amino acids. V lost 6 bases and J lost 2, with 5 bases in between. Germline assignment: CDR1 MNHEY and CDR2 SVGAGI. The data derive from a study of response to subunit inactivated influenza vaccine. General observations from the study: New T cells are recruited in small numbers by each seasonal influenza vaccination, according to the authors' suggestion.

TCRdb re-called the RT-PCR reads through MiXCR, storing one row per CDR3 protein. The sample carries hundreds of thousands of distinct CDR3 sequences, over 9% recorded once. The rearrangement uses TRBV6-5 and TRBJ2-7; D remains unclear. The TCR originated in a man aged 45-65 years who received an inactivated influenza vaccine. Source: non-naive T cells sorted from PBMCs, taken about 14 days before vaccination. The CDR3 nucleotides are TGTGCCAGCAGGGACGCCTACGAGCAGTACTTC. The encoded protein is CASRDAYEQYF.